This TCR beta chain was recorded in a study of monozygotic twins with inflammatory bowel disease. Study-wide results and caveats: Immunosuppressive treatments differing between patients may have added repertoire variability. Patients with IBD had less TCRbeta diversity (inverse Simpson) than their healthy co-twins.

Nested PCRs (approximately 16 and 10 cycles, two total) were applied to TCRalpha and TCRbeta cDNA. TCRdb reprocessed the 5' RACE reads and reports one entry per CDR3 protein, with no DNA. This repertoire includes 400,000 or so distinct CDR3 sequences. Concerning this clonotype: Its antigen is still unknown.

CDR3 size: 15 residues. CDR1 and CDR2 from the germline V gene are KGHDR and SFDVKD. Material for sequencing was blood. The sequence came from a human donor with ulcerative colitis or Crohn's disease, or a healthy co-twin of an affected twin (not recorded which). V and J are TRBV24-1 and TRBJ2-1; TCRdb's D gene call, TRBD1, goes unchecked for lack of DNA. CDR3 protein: CATSDPGQGANEQFF.